These 18 T cell receptor beta chains were sequenced from one sample in a study of blood T cell repertoires in COVID-19. Using immunoSEQ multiplex PCR, the repertoire was profiled, and TCRdb retains in-frame clones only, with some absent. The table lists 120,000 or so clones, 88% of them singletons. Sequences were obtained from peripheral blood. These receptors came from a human donor in a cohort sampled during active COVID-19.

The chain combines TRBV7-9 with TRBJ2-7, with 10 bases aligning to TRBD1. The CDR3 runs 14 residues. J lost 3 bases, V lost 4 bases, and 3 bases had no gene match. The germline V gene encodes CDR1 SEHNR and CDR2 FQNEAQ (reference sequence). Written as DNA, the CDR3 is TGTGCCAGCAGCTCCCGGGACAGGGGCTACGAGCAGTACTTC. It is translated as CASSSRDRGYEQYF.

J is TRBJ1-6 and V is TRBV6-7, with TRBD1 as a possible D gene (5 bases). TRBV6-7 is an ORF, with its function uncertain. The CDR3 is 18 residues long. V lost 7 bases and J lost 0, with 19 bases in between. The CDR3, as DNA: TGTGCCAGCACCAAGGGCTCAGGGAACAGCTCCTATAATTCACCCCTCCACTTT. This translates into CASTKGSGNSSYNSPLHF.

The chain is built from TRBV10-3 and TRBJ2-5; 8 bases align to TRBD2. This CDR3 has 16 amino acids. The ends lost 0 bases at V and 6 bases at J; junction bases unmatched: 9. The germline CDR1 and CDR2 sequences are ENHRY and SYGVKD. The CDR3 reads CAISESIGRAGKTQYF. In DNA, the CDR3 is TGTGCCATCAGTGAGTCGATCGGGAGGGCCGGGAAGACCCAGTACTTC.

The chain joins TRBV5-5 to TRBJ2-7; 7 bases fit TRBD1. The CDR3 has 18 amino acids. V lost 0 bases and J lost 3; bases outside the gene matches: 15. Germline values: CDR1 SGHKS, CDR2 YYEKEE (reference sequence). CDR3 loop: CASSLAPLRQGGGYEQYF. The CDR3 region has the DNA TGTGCCAGCAGCTTGGCGCCGCTTAGACAGGGTGGCGGCTACGAGCAGTACTTC.

This chain connects TRBV6-5 to TRBJ2-5, with D possibly being TRBD1 (6 bases). Germline lookup yields CDR1 MNHEY and CDR2 SVGAGI. V lost 5 bases to trimming and J lost 2 bases, with 12 bases between them. The CDR3 is 14 residues long. CDR3 DNA: TGTGCCAGCAGTCTGTGGGACAAACAAGAGACCCAGTACTTC. It yields the protein CASSLWDKQETQYF.

J is TRBJ2-7 and V is TRBV6-2 or TRBV6-3; TRBD2 matches 7 bases. CDR1 MNHEY and CDR2 SVGEGT come from the germline V gene. CDR3 length: 15 residues. The V and J ends lost 3 bases and 0 bases, in that order; junction bases with no gene match: 5. The CDR3 sequence is CASSYLGGFSYEQYF. The DNA of the CDR3 is TGTGCCAGCAGTTATCTCGGGGGGTTCTCCTACGAGCAGTACTTC.

This chain links TRBV29-1 with TRBJ2-3; 8 bases align to TRBD2. This CDR3 contains 14 residues. With V trimmed by 3 bases and J by 3 bases, 5 bases remained unmatched. Germline lookup yields CDR1 SQVTM and CDR2 ANQGSEA. CDR3 sequence reads: CSVEEAGVTDTQYF. CDR3 DNA sequence: TGCAGCGTTGAGGAAGCGGGGGTTACAGATACGCAGTATTTT.

The rearrangement links TRBV6-5 to TRBJ2-1; D may be TRBD1 (5 bases). Germline CDR1 reads MNHEY; CDR2 reads SVGAGI. Trimming took 1 base from V and 10 from J, leaving 8 bases between them. The CDR3 runs to 12 residues. The CDR3 nucleotides read TGTGCCAGCAGTTACTTAAAGGGGGAGCAGTTCTTC. Protein product: CASSYLKGEQFF.

This sequence joins TRBV4-1 and TRBJ2-4; 7 nucleotides line up with TRBD2. Germline V gene data show CDR1 as MGHRA and CDR2 as YSYEKL. V trimming: 2 bases; J trimming: 0 bases; junction bases outside the gene matches: 16. This CDR3 contains 20 residues. The CDR3 nucleotides read TGCGCCAGCAGCCAACCTAAGGGGAGGGCCGGGATGGGAGCCAAAAACATTCAGTACTTC. Protein sequence: CASSQPKGRAGMGAKNIQYF.

In nucleotides, the CDR3 is TGTGCCAGTAGCGACAGGGTCCTACCTTACTTTGGCTACACCTTC. This encodes CASSDRVLPYFGYTF. The gene calls are TRBV19 and TRBJ1-2, with 7 bases lining up with TRBD1. The V and J ends lost 6 bases and 7 bases, in that order; junction bases with no gene match: 14. The germline V gene has CDR1 LNHDA and CDR2 SQIVND (reference sequence). The CDR3 is 15 amino acids. Full variable domain (remainder filled in from reference TRBV19 and TRBJ1-2): DGGITQSPKYLFRKEGQNVTLSCEQNLNHDAMYWYRQDPGQGLRLIYYSQIVNDFQKGDIAEGYSVSREKKESFPLTVTSAQKNPTAFYLCASSDRVLPYFGYTFGSGTRLTVV.

This clone was found once. The gene calls are TRBV21-1 and TRBJ2-7; the listed D gene, TRBD1, was not tested against the DNA. TRBV21-1 is a recognized pseudogene. CDR3 size: 13 residues. The CDR3, as DNA: TGTGCCAGCAGCAAAGGGCCAGGGTACGAGCAGTACTTC. Translating it yields CASSKGPGYEQYF.

J is TRBJ2-7 and V is TRBV2; the D is unclear. V dropped 6 bases and J dropped 4 bases, with 7 bases sitting between them. CDR3 size: 11 residues. CDR1 and CDR2 (germline): SNHLY, FYNNEI. The CDR3 is CASRTEYEQYF. The CDR3 region has the DNA TGTGCCAGCAGAACAGAGTACGAGCAGTACTTC.

The chain combines TRBV10-3 with TRBJ2-5; 10 bases map to TRBD1. The germline V gene encodes CDR1 ENHRY and CDR2 SYGVKD. The CDR3 spans 14 residues. The V gene end was trimmed by 4 bases and the J gene end by 5 bases; junction bases not matched to a gene: 4. The CDR3 protein is CAISGGQGWETQYF. CDR3 bases: TGTGCCATCAGTGGGGGACAGGGGTGGGAGACCCAGTACTTC.

The genes are TRBV28 and TRBJ2-1; D is perhaps TRBD2 (5 bases). Trimming left V 6 bases short and J 7 bases short, with 25 bases between. The CDR3 is 17 residues long. Germline values: CDR1 MDHEN, CDR2 SYDVKM. CDR3 loop: CASRRPAGSYGTNEQFF. In nucleotides, the CDR3 is TGTGCCAGCAGGCGGCCGGCGGGTAGTTACGGCACGAATGAGCAGTTCTTC.

This sequence joins TRBV12-3 or TRBV12-4 and TRBJ2-1; D unresolved. CDR3 size: 13 residues. Trimming left V 3 bases short and J 4 bases short, with 7 bases between. The CDR3 region is CASSFAAYNEQFF. DNA for the CDR3: TGTGCCAGCAGTTTTGCGGCGTACAATGAGCAGTTCTTC.

This rearrangement joins TRBV28 to TRBJ2-1; TRBD2 is a possible D gene (6 bases). This CDR3 spans 14 amino acids. Per the germline V gene, CDR1 is MDHEN and CDR2 is SYDVKM. V lost 6 bases and J lost 4, with 13 bases in between. CDR3 amino acids: CASRGVAAYNEQFF. Here the CDR3 DNA reads TGTGCCAGCAGAGGGGTAGCGGCTTACAATGAGCAGTTCTTC. Full variable domain (outside the CDR3, taken from reference TRBV28 and TRBJ2-1): DVKVTQSSRYLVKRTGEKVFLECVQDMDHENMFWYRQDPGLGLRLIYFSYDVKMKEKGDIPEGYSVSREKKERFSLILESASTNQTSMYLCASRGVAAYNEQFFGPGTRLTVL.

This clone was seen more than once but under ten times. This chain connects TRBV7-9 to TRBJ1-1; D gene unclear. CDR1 and CDR2 from the germline V gene are SEHNR and FQNEAQ (reference sequence). V was shortened by 1 base and J by 14 bases, with 14 bases between the two germline ends. CDR3 length: 12 amino acids. Here the CDR3 DNA reads TGTGCCAGCAGCTTAGATGGGAGATCGGTCTTCTTT. Its protein product is CASSLDGRSVFF. The complete variable domain, with remaining parts taken from reference TRBV7-9 and TRBJ1-1, reads DTGVSQNPRHKITKRGQNVTFRCDPISEHNRLYWYRQTLGQGPEFLTYFQNEAQLEKSRLLSDRFSAERPKGSFSTLEIQRTEQGDSAMYLCASSLDGRSVFFGQGTRLTVV.

The chain's CDR3 is CASSQDRSGGAKAGELFF. CDR3 in DNA: TGTGCCAGCAGCCAAGATCGGAGCGGGGGGGCGAAGGCCGGGGAGCTGTTTTTT. The V gene is TRBV3-1 (or the pseudogene TRBV3-2), the J gene TRBJ2-2; 10 positions agree with TRBD2. V gave up 0 bases and J gave up 6 bases; unmatched junction bases: 10. The CDR3 extends over 18 amino acids. The germline CDR1 and CDR2 sequences are LGHDT and YNNKEL (reference sequence).